A single sample gave rise to the 20 T cell receptor beta chains below, sequenced in a study of CD8+ T cells in alopecia areata. Investigators isolated RNA and reverse transcribed it into cDNA to act as the sequencing template. Produced via immunoSEQ multiplex PCR; TCRdb's table is partial and in-frame only. Among around 290,000 clones listed, 58% were seen once. The treatment: oral pan-JAK inhibitor, 5-10 mg twice daily. Specimen: CD4+ T cells sorted from blood, collected at week 24, from a patient treated with tofacitinib. These receptors all come from a human donor with alopecia areata.

A few counts support this clone. The J gene is TRBJ1-5, the V gene TRBV2; possibly TRBD1 for D (6 bases). This CDR3 contains 15 residues. Per the germline V gene, CDR1 is SNHLY and CDR2 is FYNNEI. The germline V and J ends were trimmed by 8 bases and 2 bases, with 16 bases remaining between them. This CDR3 reads CASDLQGWGNQPQHF. The CDR3 DNA reads TGTGCCAGCGACTTACAGGGCTGGGGCAATCAGCCCCAGCATTTT.

The CDR3 loop is CASRGQGTEAFF. The CDR3 DNA follows: TGTGCCAGCAGGGGACAGGGGACTGAAGCTTTCTTT. This chain connects TRBV25-1 to TRBJ1-1, with 10 nucleotides matching TRBD1. The CDR3 contains 12 residues. With V trimmed by 6 bases and J by 5 bases, 0 bases remained unmatched. Germline loops: CDR1 MGHDK, CDR2 SYGVNS.

The chain carries TRBV30 and TRBJ2-3; maybe TRBD1 (5 bases). CDR3 length equals 15 residues. Germline CDR1 is GTSNPN and CDR2 is SVGIG (reference sequence). The V end lost 0 bases, the J end lost 1 base, and 11 bases lay between the germline ends. DNA for the CDR3: TGTGCCTGGAGTGTACAGGCCTATCGCACAGATACGCAGTATTTT. Protein product: CAWSVQAYRTDTQYF.

The chain recombines TRBV28 with TRBJ1-6; D is undetermined. Per the germline V gene, CDR1 is MDHEN and CDR2 is SYDVKM. CDR3 length: 12 amino acids. V was cut by 6 bases and J by 5 bases, with 5 bases left in between. The CDR3 DNA reads as TGTGCCAGCAGACCCGATAATTCACCCCTCCACTTT. This gives the protein CASRPDNSPLHF.

The rearrangement joins TRBV4-3 to TRBJ1-4, with 9 bases identical to TRBD1. The germline CDR1 and CDR2 sequences are LGHNA and YSLEER. V was pared by 2 bases and J by 8 bases, with 3 bases of the junction left unmatched. The CDR3 extends over 14 amino acids. Here the CDR3 reads CASSQNRGQEKLFF. Here the CDR3 DNA reads TGCGCCAGCAGCCAAAACAGGGGGCAAGAAAAACTGTTTTTT.

The J gene is TRBJ1-1, the V gene TRBV27, with a weak D call TRBD1 (6 bases). Per germline, CDR1 MNHEY and CDR2 SMNVEV (reference sequence). The length of the CDR3 is 13 residues. V lost 6 bases and J 3 bases, leaving 11 bases between the germline ends. The CDR3 protein is CASSYRVYTEAFF. The CDR3 nucleotides are TGTGCCAGCAGCTACAGGGTGTACACTGAAGCTTTCTTT.

The rearrangement uses TRBV10-3 and TRBJ1-2; the match to TRBD1 covers 10 bases. The CDR3 consists of 13 residues. CDR1 ENHRY and CDR2 SYGVKD come from the germline V gene. Trimming cost V 6 bases and J 3 bases; bases outside gene matches: 1. The CDR3 protein is CAIRGTGDYGYTF. The CDR3 nucleotides are TGTGCCATCAGGGGGACAGGGGACTATGGCTACACCTTC.

This clone was counted between two and nine times. The V call is TRBV28, the J call TRBJ2-7; D may be TRBD1 (6 bases). Germline V gives CDR1 MDHEN, CDR2 SYDVKM. Trimming removed 3 bases at V and 3 bases at J, with 18 bases between. The CDR3 has 16 residues. CDR3 sequence (DNA): TGTGCCAGCAGTTTTCCCCTCAGGGGCAGGAGCTACGAGCAGTACTTC. Translation: CASSFPLRGRSYEQYF.

This clone was observed at least ten times. The chain combines TRBV10-3 with TRBJ1-1; TRBD1 might be the D (6 bases). Trimming left V 0 bases short and J 1 base short, with 12 bases between. The CDR3 totals 16 residues. CDR1 and CDR2 from the germline V gene are ENHRY and SYGVKD. CDR3 protein: CAISESSWTANTEAFF. The CDR3 DNA sequence: TGTGCCATCAGTGAGTCTTCCTGGACAGCGAACACTGAAGCTTTCTTT.

The V gene is TRBV28, the J gene TRBJ2-5, with a weak D call TRBD1 (6 bases). Per the germline V gene, CDR1 is MDHEN and CDR2 is SYDVKM. The V end was cut by 6 bases, the J end by 0 bases, with 14 bases between. The CDR3 sequence is 15 residues long. CDR3 nucleotides: TGTGCCAGCAGCCTCAGGGGCAGGGACCAAGAGACCCAGTACTTC. It yields the protein CASSLRGRDQETQYF.

The sample holds one count of this clone. Here the CDR3 reads CASTGNEGVRQPQHF. The CDR3 coding sequence is TGTGCCAGCACGGGCAATGAAGGGGTTCGTCAGCCCCAGCATTTT. This chain connects TRBV6-5 to TRBJ1-5, with D possibly TRBD1 on 5 matching bases. V was shortened by 7 bases and J by 6 bases, with 19 bases between the two germline ends. The CDR3 is 15 amino acids. Germline V gene lookup returns CDR1 MNHEY and CDR2 SVGAGI.

This clone showed up just a few times. V gene TRBV5-1 combines with J gene TRBJ2-7; a weak D match, TRBD1 (6 bases). The germline V gene has CDR1 SGHRS and CDR2 YFSETQ. This CDR3 has 14 residues. V lost 3 bases and J lost 1, with 11 bases in between. The CDR3 is CASSSFQGSYEQYF. The CDR3 DNA sequence: TGCGCCAGCAGCTCCTTCCAGGGGTCCTACGAGCAGTACTTC.

This chain links TRBV5-1 with TRBJ2-4; perhaps TRBD1 as D (6 bases). Trimming pared 3 bases from V and 7 bases from J, leaving 32 bases between. Germline V lookup: CDR1 SGHRS, CDR2 YFSETQ. The CDR3 spans 20 residues. The CDR3 nucleotides read TGCGCCAGCAGCTCCAAGGGGACAACTAAACTTTTGGTTCAATTGAACATTCAGTACTTC. Its protein is CASSSKGTTKLLVQLNIQYF. Variable domain in full (rest from reference TRBV5-1 and TRBJ2-4): KAGVTQTPRYLIKTRGQQVTLSCSPISGHRSVSWYQQTPGQGLQFLFEYFSETQRNKGNFPGRFSGRQFSNSRSEMNVSTLELGDSALYLCASSSKGTTKLLVQLNIQYFGAGTRLSVL.

The chain uses TRBV30 and TRBJ2-4; 9 bases map to TRBD1. Trimming removed 5 bases from V and 3 bases from J; junction bases left unmatched: 5. CDR3 size: 14 residues. Germline CDR1 and CDR2: GTSNPN and SVGIG (reference sequence). The CDR3 spells CAWSTGGDKNIQYF. CDR3 DNA: TGTGCCTGGTCGACAGGGGGGGACAAAAACATTCAGTACTTC. The variable domain in full, completed from reference TRBV30 and TRBJ2-4, reads SQTIHQWPATLVQPVGSPLSLECTVEGTSNPNLYWYRQAAGRGLQLLFYSVGIGQISSEVPQNLSASRPQDRQFILSSKKLLLSDSGFYLCAWSTGGDKNIQYFGAGTRLSVL.

A few counts support this clone. This chain joins TRBV29-1 and TRBJ1-1; D perhaps matches TRBD1 (6 bases). CDR1 SQVTM and CDR2 ANQGSEA come from the germline V gene. The CDR3 has 10 amino acids. V lost 3 bases and J lost 8, with 7 bases in between. CDR3 sequence reads: CSVEGGEAFF. As DNA, the CDR3 is TGCAGCGTTGAGGGGGGCGAAGCTTTCTTT.

The chain carries TRBV30 and TRBJ2-2; 7 bases agree with TRBD1. The CDR3 contains 14 residues. Trimming cost V 3 bases and J 7 bases; bases outside gene matches: 8. The germline CDR1 and CDR2 sequences are GTSNPN and SVGIG (reference sequence). CDR3 region: CAWSPDRDIGELFF. The CDR3 region has the DNA TGTGCCTGGAGCCCCGACAGGGACATCGGGGAGCTGTTTTTT.

The table lists this clone with a few counts. The rearrangement links TRBV19 to TRBJ1-1; no reliable D call. The CDR3 consists of 13 residues. With 2 bases removed from V and 4 bases from J, the gap between germline ends came to 8 bases. Germline V gene sequence: CDR1 LNHDA, CDR2 SQIVND (reference sequence). The CDR3 is CASSITFVTEAFF. The DNA of the CDR3 is TGTGCCAGTAGTATAACATTCGTCACTGAAGCTTTCTTT.

The V call is TRBV29-1, the J call TRBJ2-5; 7 bases match TRBD1. Germline assignment: CDR1 SQVTM and CDR2 ANQGSEA. Losses at the gene ends were 5 bases for V and 3 bases for J; bases not matched to a gene: 3. The CDR3 is made up of 12 amino acids. The CDR3 DNA reads as TGCAGCGTTTATCAGGGGGAAGAGACCCAGTACTTC. It encodes CSVYQGEETQYF.

This chain connects TRBV4-1 to TRBJ1-2; TRBD1 agrees at 7 bases. J gave up 4 bases and V 4 bases, and 12 bases lay outside the gene matches. CDR3 length: 16 amino acids. The germline gives CDR1 MGHRA, CDR2 YSYEKL. The chain's CDR3 is CASSRPRAGGSYGYTF. CDR3 sequence (DNA): TGCGCCAGCAGCCGCCCCAGGGCAGGGGGAAGCTATGGCTACACCTTC.

Note on this clone: Distinct nucleotide sequences in the sample also encode this CDR3. The rearrangement joins TRBV7-9 to TRBJ1-1; TRBD1 is a possible D gene (6 bases). Germline loops: CDR1 SEHNR, CDR2 FQNEAQ (reference sequence). CDR3 length: 14 amino acids. V was cut by 1 base and J by 1 base, with 7 bases left in between. CDR3 sequence reads: CASSLGTANTEAFF. DNA of the CDR3: TGTGCCAGCAGCTTAGGGACAGCGAACACTGAAGCTTTCTTT. Combining the CDR3 with reference TRBV7-9 and TRBJ1-1 gives the whole variable domain DTGVSQNPRHKITKRGQNVTFRCDPISEHNRLYWYRQTLGQGPEFLTYFQNEAQLEKSRLLSDRFSAERPKGSFSTLEIQRTEQGDSAMYLCASSLGTANTEAFFGQGTRLTVV.